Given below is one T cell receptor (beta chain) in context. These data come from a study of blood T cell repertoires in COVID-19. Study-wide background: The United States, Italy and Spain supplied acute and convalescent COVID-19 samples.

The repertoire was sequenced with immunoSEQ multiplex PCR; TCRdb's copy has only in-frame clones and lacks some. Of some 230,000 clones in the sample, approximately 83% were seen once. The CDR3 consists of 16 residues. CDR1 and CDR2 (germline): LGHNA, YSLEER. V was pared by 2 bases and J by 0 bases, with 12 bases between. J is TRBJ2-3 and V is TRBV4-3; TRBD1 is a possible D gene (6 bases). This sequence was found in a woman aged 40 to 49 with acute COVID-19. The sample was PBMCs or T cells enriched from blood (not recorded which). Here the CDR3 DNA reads TGCGCCAGCAGCCAAATTCTAGGGGGAAGCACAGATACGCAGTATTTT. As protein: CASSQILGGSTDTQYF.